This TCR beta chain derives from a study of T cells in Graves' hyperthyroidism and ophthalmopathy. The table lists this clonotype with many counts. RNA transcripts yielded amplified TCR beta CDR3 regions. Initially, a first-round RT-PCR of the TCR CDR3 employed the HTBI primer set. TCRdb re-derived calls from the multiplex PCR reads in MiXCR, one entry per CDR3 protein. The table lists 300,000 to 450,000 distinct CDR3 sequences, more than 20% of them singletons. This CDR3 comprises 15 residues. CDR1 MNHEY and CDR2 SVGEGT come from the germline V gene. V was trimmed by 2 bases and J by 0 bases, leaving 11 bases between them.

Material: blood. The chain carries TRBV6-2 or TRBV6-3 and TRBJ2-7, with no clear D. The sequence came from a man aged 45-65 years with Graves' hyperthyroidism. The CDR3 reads CASSYDGMSSYEQYF. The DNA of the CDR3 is TGTGCCAGCAGTTACGACGGAATGAGCTCCTACGAGCAGTACTTC.